This T cell receptor beta chain emerged from a study of T cell responses to AZD1222 COVID-19 vaccine. Trimming cost V 7 bases and J 9 bases, with 19 bases left between them. The germline V gene has CDR1 SGHAT and CDR2 FQNNGV. CDR3 size: 15 residues. Profiling relied on immunoSEQ multiplex PCR, and the TCRdb table lists in-frame clones only, not all of them. Among approximately 120,000 clones listed, roughly 93% were seen once. This material consisted of peripheral blood, taken on day 0 of AZD1222 vaccination. The sequence was obtained from an adult in good health. The chain uses TRBV11-2 and TRBJ1-6, with TRBD1 as a possible D gene (6 bases). The CDR3 DNA is TGTGCCAGCATCCTAGACGGACAGCCTAGTTCACCCCTCCACTTT. Translated: CASILDGQPSSPLHF.